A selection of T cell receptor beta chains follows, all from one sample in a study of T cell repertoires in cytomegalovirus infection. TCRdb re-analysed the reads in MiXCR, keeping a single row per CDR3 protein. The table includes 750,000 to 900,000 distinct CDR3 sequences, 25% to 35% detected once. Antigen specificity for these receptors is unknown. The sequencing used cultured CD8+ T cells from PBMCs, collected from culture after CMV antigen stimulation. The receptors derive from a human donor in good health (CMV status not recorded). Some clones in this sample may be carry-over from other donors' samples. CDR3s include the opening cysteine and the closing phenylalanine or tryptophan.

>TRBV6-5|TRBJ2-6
CASSLSGVMTLSGANVLTF
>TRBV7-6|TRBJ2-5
CASSSFRQARGETQYF
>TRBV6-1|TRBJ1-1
CASSEPVIPGRATEAFF
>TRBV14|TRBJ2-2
CASSPRKWANTGELFF
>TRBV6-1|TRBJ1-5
CASSEPGPGQPQHF
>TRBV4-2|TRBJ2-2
CASSQDLLRGLNTGELFF
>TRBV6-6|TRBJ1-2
CASSDYSLGTGDDYGYTF
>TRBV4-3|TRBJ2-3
CASSPPAGAGHTDTQYF
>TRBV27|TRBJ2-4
CASSFIGGAKNIQYF
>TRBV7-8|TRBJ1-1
CASSLAYRATEAFF
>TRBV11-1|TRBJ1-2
CASSLGGAWNYDYTF
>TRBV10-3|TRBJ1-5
CAISEGEVGYSNQPQHF
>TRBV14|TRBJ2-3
CASSQEWGGLTQYF
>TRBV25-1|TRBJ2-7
CARGGFYEQYF
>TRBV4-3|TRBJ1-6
CASSQERQGASPLHF
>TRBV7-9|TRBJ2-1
CASSTTGISEQFF
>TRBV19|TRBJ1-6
CASSAVNSPLHF
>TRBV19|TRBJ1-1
CASSAQGFMNTEAFF
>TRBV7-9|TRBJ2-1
CASSSRTSGGPGEQFF
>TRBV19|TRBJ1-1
CASSPGLEAFF
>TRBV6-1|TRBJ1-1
CASSEEELPRAEAFF
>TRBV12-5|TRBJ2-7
CASGTLSGTGIYEQYF
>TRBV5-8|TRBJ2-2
CASSLDRGYPGELFF
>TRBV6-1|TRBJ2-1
CASSGLGSWHEQFF
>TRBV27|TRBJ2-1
CASSFLGQEYNEQFF
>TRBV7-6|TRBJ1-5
CASSLARGNQPQHF